The clone carrying this T cell receptor (beta chain) has a handful of counts. Its antigen remains unknown. Germline V gives CDR1 MDHEN, CDR2 SYDVKM. V lost 6 bases and J lost 12, with 11 bases in between. This CDR3 is built from 11 residues. The sample belongs to a study of human T cells and chemical hapten exposure. Study-wide findings and caveats: Expanded TCR counts at PT1 were positively correlated with the patch test score.

Documented time point: pre-sensitization, week 0. The sample's treatment: therapeutic diphenylcyclopropenone sensitization with weekly scalp DPC. TCRdb called the RACE reads again in MiXCR, with one record for every CDR3 protein. The profile shows 50,000 to 65,000 distinct CDR3 sequences, about 9.2% of them singletons. The receptor was isolated from a woman aged 35 to 49 with alopecia areata. Some clones in this sample may be carry-over from other donors' samples. The input for sequencing was whole blood, taken in connection with sensitization to the hapten diphenylcyclopropenone (DPC). V and J are TRBV28 and TRBJ1-4; D unclear. The CDR3 reads CASSLREELFF. The CDR3 nucleotides are TGTGCCAGCAGCCTGAGGGAAGAACTGTTTTTT.